Presented here are 10 T cell receptor beta chains from one specimen sequenced in a study of spatial heterogeneity in lung cancer (dated by TCRdb to the late 2010s). Preparation of the library involved 5' RACE. TCRdb lists the instrument as NextSeq 500. Using fastp at Q25 and MiXCR, TCRdb reprocessed the public reads and kept productive beta chains. Each CDR3 protein gets just one entry, which takes the most common genes and DNA from the rows behind it. This sample holds 20,000 to 25,000 distinct CDR3 sequences; around 5.3% were observed only once. The ten largest clonotypes hold under 45% of the sample. In the paper's terms, the time point label means: sample taken at primary tumor resection. The sequencing used PBMCs, collected at surgery. The receptor set was obtained from a male donor with early-stage non-small cell lung cancer.

Judged by abundance, this clonotype is large (0.1 to 1%). CDR3 sequence (DNA): TGTGCCAGCAGCTTGGGGCGACAGAACACTGAAGCTTTCTTT. This gives the protein CASSLGRQNTEAFF. The chain links TRBV6-5 to TRBJ1-1; TRBD1 might be the D (5 bases). Germline lookup yields CDR1 MNHEY and CDR2 SVGAGI. V lost 6 bases and J lost 1, with 12 bases in between. CDR3 length equals 14 residues.

This clonotype was counted at least ten times. V usage is TRBV18 and J usage is TRBJ2-7; 11 nucleotides line up with TRBD2. CDR3 size: 14 residues. Germline-derived CDR1 and CDR2 are KGHSH and LQKENI. The V gene end was trimmed by 3 bases and the J gene end by 4 bases; junction bases not matched to a gene: 2. CDR3 sequence reads: CASSPGLAEYEQYF. CDR3 nucleotides: TGTGCCAGCTCACCGGGACTAGCGGAATACGAGCAGTACTTC.

In this sample, this clonotype turned up many times. A read error may account for a junction end that differs from germline. The chain has TRBV15 and TRBJ2-3; TRBD2 agrees at 12 bases. CDR3 length equals 17 residues. Germline lookup yields CDR1 LNHNV and CDR2 YYDKDF (reference sequence). The CDR3 reads CATSRELAGGTTETQYF. The CDR3 DNA is TGTGCCACCAGCAGAGAACTAGCGGGAGGTACCACAGAGACGCAGTATTTT.

This clonotype has ten or more counts. The gene calls are TRBV9 and TRBJ2-7; no clear D gene. Looked up from germline, CDR1 is SGDLS and CDR2 is YYNGEE. V lost 3 bases, J lost 4 bases, and 11 bases lay in between. This CDR3 is built from 13 residues. The CDR3 loop reads CASSAPDRYEQYF. CDR3 DNA sequence: TGTGCCAGCAGCGCCCCCGACCGATACGAGCAGTACTTC.

This clonotype was observed many times. V gene TRBV6-4 combines with J gene TRBJ2-2, with D possibly being TRBD1 (5 bases). Germline CDR1 MRHNA, CDR2 SNTAGT. With 6 bases removed from V and 1 base from J, the gap between germline ends came to 12 bases. The CDR3 spans 15 residues. Here the CDR3 reads CASSKGQGNTGELFF. CDR3 sequence (DNA): TGTGCCAGCAGCAAAGGGCAGGGGAACACCGGGGAGCTGTTTTTT.

This clonotype was detected many times. This chain links TRBV28 with TRBJ2-3; 8 nucleotides match TRBD2. With 3 bases clipped from V and 4 bases from J, the junction kept 18 bases outside the gene matches. The germline V gene encodes CDR1 MDHEN and CDR2 SYDVKM. The CDR3 is made up of 19 amino acids. The CDR3 DNA is TGTGCCAGCAGTTTTACCCCCGGGACTAGTCTCAATTCGGCAGATACGCAGTATTTT. This encodes CASSFTPGTSLNSADTQYF.

This clonotype was seen ten or more times. This sequence joins TRBV5-6 and TRBJ1-2; 9 bases match TRBD1. Germline lookup yields CDR1 SGHDT and CDR2 YYEEEE. The CDR3 length is 15 residues. V shed 5 bases, J shed 7 bases, and the junction held 12 bases outside the gene matches. The CDR3 protein is CASRPPGQGSAGYTF. DNA of the CDR3: TGTGCCAGCAGACCGCCGGGACAGGGATCCGCTGGCTACACCTTC.

This clonotype was recorded at least ten times. This sequence joins TRBV5-6 and TRBJ2-5; 8 bases are a match to TRBD2. From germline, CDR1 is SGHDT and CDR2 YYEEEE. The length of the CDR3 is 14 residues. V was pared by 4 bases and J by 2 bases, with 4 bases of the junction left unmatched. The CDR3 is CASSTRLAQETQYF. The CDR3 DNA is TGTGCCAGCAGCACCCGACTAGCGCAAGAGACCCAGTACTTC.

The chain uses TRBV19 and TRBJ1-1; D remains unclear. CDR3 size: 12 residues. V was cut by 5 bases and J by 10 bases, with 14 bases left in between. The germline V gene encodes CDR1 LNHDA and CDR2 SQIVND (reference sequence). The CDR3 bases are TGTGCCAGTAGTCAACGATTGGGTGTAGCTTTCTTT. It codes for CASSQRLGVAFF.

This clonotype has at least ten counts. The chain links TRBV19 to TRBJ2-1; 9 bases agree with TRBD2. The CDR3 consists of 16 residues. CDR1 is LNHDA, CDR2 SQIVND, per germline (reference sequence). J lost 5 bases, V lost 4 bases, and 9 bases had no gene match. CDR3 in DNA: TGTGCCAGTAGTAGGAGGCGAGCGGGAGGAAACAATGAGCAGTTCTTC. Its translation is CASSRRRAGGNNEQFF.